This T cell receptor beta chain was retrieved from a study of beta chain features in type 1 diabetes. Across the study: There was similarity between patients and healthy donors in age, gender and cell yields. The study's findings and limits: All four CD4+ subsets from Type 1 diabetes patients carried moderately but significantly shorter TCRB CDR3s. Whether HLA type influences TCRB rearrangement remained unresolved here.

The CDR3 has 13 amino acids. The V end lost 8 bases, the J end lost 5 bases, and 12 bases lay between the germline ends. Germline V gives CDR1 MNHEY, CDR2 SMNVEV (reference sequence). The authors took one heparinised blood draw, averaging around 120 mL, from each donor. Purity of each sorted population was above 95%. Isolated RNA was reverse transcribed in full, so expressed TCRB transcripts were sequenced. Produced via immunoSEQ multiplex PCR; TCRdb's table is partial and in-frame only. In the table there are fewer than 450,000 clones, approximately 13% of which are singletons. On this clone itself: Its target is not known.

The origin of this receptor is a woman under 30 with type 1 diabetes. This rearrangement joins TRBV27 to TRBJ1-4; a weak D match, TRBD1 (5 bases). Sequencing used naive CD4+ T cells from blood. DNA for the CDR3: TGTGCCAGCCGAGACAGACCCAATGAAAAACTGTTTTTT. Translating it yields CASRDRPNEKLFF.